The source of this T cell receptor (beta chain) is a study of blood T cell repertoires in COVID-19. Background on the study: The samples span acute and convalescent COVID-19 from the United States, Italy and Spain.

Germline values: CDR1 SGDLS, CDR2 YYNGEE. The V and J ends lost 1 base and 14 bases, in that order; junction bases with no gene match: 6. This CDR3 contains 13 residues. Under the authors' procedure: Amplified reference gene primers provided the basis for estimating nucleated cell counts. Profiled with immunoSEQ multiplex PCR; TCRdb holds only in-frame clones, not every one. That table supplies the V and J calls and clone size; D and trimming were determined from the DNA. This sample has over 150,000 clones; over 80% occur once, and the top ten carry 6.5% to 9.5%. This clonotype originated in a woman aged 80 or over with COVID-19, enrolled during active disease. The sample comprised peripheral blood. This chain uses TRBV9 with TRBJ2-2; TRBD1 aligns across 9 bases. CDR3 coding DNA: TGTGCCAGCAGCGTAAAGGACAGGGGTCAACTGTTTTTT. Translated, it gives CASSVKDRGQLFF.